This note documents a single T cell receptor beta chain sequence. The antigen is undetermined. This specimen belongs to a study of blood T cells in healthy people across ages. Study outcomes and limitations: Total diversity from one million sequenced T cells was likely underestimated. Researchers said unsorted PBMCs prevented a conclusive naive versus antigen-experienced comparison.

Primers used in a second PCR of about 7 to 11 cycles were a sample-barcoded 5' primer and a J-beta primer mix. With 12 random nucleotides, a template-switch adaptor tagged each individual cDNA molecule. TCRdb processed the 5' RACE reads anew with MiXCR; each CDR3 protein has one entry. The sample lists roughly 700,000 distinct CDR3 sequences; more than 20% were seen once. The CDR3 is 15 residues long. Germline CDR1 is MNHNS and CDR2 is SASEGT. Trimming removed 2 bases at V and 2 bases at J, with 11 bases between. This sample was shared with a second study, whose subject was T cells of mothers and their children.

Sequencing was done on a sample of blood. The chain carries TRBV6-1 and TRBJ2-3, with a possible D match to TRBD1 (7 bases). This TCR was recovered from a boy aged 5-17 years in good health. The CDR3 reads CASSEQGGVTDTQYF. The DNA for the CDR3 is TGTGCCAGCAGTGAACAGGGGGGTGTCACAGATACGCAGTATTTT.